The next 30 T cell receptor beta chains were all read from a single sample in a study of siplizumab effects on memory and regulatory T cells. Produced via immunoSEQ multiplex PCR; TCRdb's table is partial and in-frame only. The sample records approximately 10,000 clones, 47% being singletons. The mixed lymphocyte reaction cells were cocultured at 37°C for about 6 days. Their antigens remain unidentified. Sequenced input: CFSE-low (dividing) CD8+ T cells sorted from an allogeneic mixed lymphocyte reaction. These receptors came from a human donor in good health; the cells came from an allogeneic mixed lymphocyte reaction. Some clones in this sample may be carry-over from other donors' samples.

This chain links TRBV5-1 with TRBJ2-1; 12 bases are shared with TRBD2. Germline V gene sequence: CDR1 SGHRS, CDR2 YFSETQ. The length of the CDR3 is 20 residues. The ends lost 0 bases at V and 0 bases at J; junction bases unmatched: 10. CDR3 residues: CASSLAWLAGGATSYNEQFF. The CDR3 DNA sequence: TGCGCCAGCAGCTTGGCCTGGCTAGCGGGGGGGGCCACCTCCTACAATGAGCAGTTCTTC.

The gene calls are TRBV5-4 and TRBJ1-5; D uncertain. Germline V gene data show CDR1 as SGHNT and CDR2 as YYREEE (reference sequence). This CDR3 region has 14 residues. Trimming left V 0 bases short and J 1 base short, with 5 bases between. The CDR3 region is CASSLDQSNQPQHF. The DNA for the CDR3 is TGTGCCAGCAGCTTGGACCAGAGCAATCAGCCCCAGCATTTT.

The CDR3 reads CASRQGDTGELFF. The CDR3 nucleotides read TGTGCCAGCAGACAGGGGGACACCGGGGAGCTGTTTTTT. The genes are TRBV6-5 and TRBJ2-2; 8 nucleotides match TRBD1. The CDR3 consists of 13 residues. CDR1 and CDR2 (germline): MNHEY, SVGAGI. The ends lost 6 bases at V and 3 bases at J; junction bases unmatched: 0.

The chain joins TRBV4-2 to TRBJ2-2; TRBD2 is a possible D gene (7 bases). Germline CDR1 is LGHNA and CDR2 is YNFKEQ. Trimming pared 4 bases from V and 4 bases from J, leaving 16 bases between. The CDR3 sequence is 16 residues long. The DNA for the CDR3 is TGTGCCAGCAGCCCACTCGGGGGGCTTTTCACCGGGGAGCTGTTTTTT. This encodes CASSPLGGLFTGELFF.

The chain joins TRBV7-6 to TRBJ1-5; D is uncertain. From germline, CDR1 is SGHVS and CDR2 FNYEAQ. Trimming removed 2 bases at V and 7 bases at J, with 9 bases between. CDR3 length equals 13 residues. DNA of the CDR3: TGTGCCAGCAGCTTATCCATTGGACAGCCCCAGCATTTT. This sequence encodes CASSLSIGQPQHF. The full variable domain, in which reference TRBV7-6 and TRBJ1-5 provide the parts outside the CDR3, is GAGVSQSPRYKVTKRGQDVALRCDPISGHVSLYWYRQALGQGPEFLTYFNYEAQQDKSGLPNDRFSAERPEGSISTLTIQRTEQRDSAMYRCASSLSIGQPQHFGDGTRLSIL.

In its sample, this clone was seen a few times. The chain has TRBV7-6 and TRBJ1-1; maybe TRBD1 (6 bases). CDR1 is SGHVS and CDR2 is FNYEAQ in the germline V gene. Trimming shortened V by 3 bases and J by 1 base, and 6 bases separated the two germline ends. The CDR3 totals 13 residues. CDR3 DNA: TGTGCCAGCAGCTTGGGACAGAACACTGAAGCTTTCTTT. This codes for CASSLGQNTEAFF.

This chain uses TRBV5-1 with TRBJ2-7, with D tentatively TRBD2 (5 bases). Per the germline V gene, CDR1 is SGHRS and CDR2 is YFSETQ. This CDR3 is 14 amino acids long. V lost 0 bases and J lost 7, with 14 bases in between. The CDR3 DNA reads TGCGCCAGCAGCTTGGGTGTCGGGGTTCGGGAGCAGTACTTC. Translation gives CASSLGVGVREQYF. Variable domain in full (rest from reference TRBV5-1 and TRBJ2-7): KAGVTQTPRYLIKTRGQQVTLSCSPISGHRSVSWYQQTPGQGLQFLFEYFSETQRNKGNFPGRFSGRQFSNSRSEMNVSTLELGDSALYLCASSLGVGVREQYFGPGTRLTVT.

J is TRBJ2-7 and V is TRBV29-1; 8 positions match TRBD2. Trimming cost V 1 base and J 5 bases; bases outside gene matches: 4. The CDR3 covers 13 residues. The germline CDR1 and CDR2 sequences are SQVTM and ANQGSEA. The CDR3 reads CSVEGLAGNEQYF. The CDR3 coding sequence is TGCAGCGTTGAAGGGCTAGCGGGTAACGAGCAGTACTTC.

This sequence joins TRBV11-3 and TRBJ2-1, with D possibly being TRBD2 (5 bases). This CDR3 has 12 amino acids. The germline CDR1 and CDR2 sequences are SGHNT and YENEEA. Trimming took off 5 bases at V and 10 bases at J, with 12 bases between the two ends. The CDR3, as DNA: TGTGCCAGCAGCCACGGGCCGGGGGAGCAGTTCTTC. Translated, it gives CASSHGPGEQFF.

The chain combines TRBV19 with TRBJ2-6; D is undetermined. Trimming took 5 bases from V and 4 from J, leaving 3 bases between them. This CDR3 has 12 amino acids. Germline CDR1 and CDR2: LNHDA and SQIVND (reference sequence). The CDR3 nucleotides read TGTGCCAGTAGTCCGGGGGCCAACGTCCTGACTTTC. This translates into CASSPGANVLTF.

This clone was counted once. This chain links TRBV4-1 with TRBJ2-1; 14 bases map to TRBD2. V shed 7 bases and J 5 bases; nucleotides not matched to a gene: 7. The CDR3 totals 16 residues. CDR1 and CDR2 (germline): MGHRA, YSYEKL. This CDR3 is CASTTLTSGGDNEQFF. CDR3 sequence (DNA): TGCGCCAGCACTACTTTGACTAGCGGGGGGGACAATGAGCAGTTCTTC.

This chain connects TRBV2 to TRBJ2-5; D is perhaps TRBD1 or TRBD2 (5 bases each). Trimming removed 6 bases from V and 4 bases from J, with 15 bases in between. The CDR3 extends over 14 amino acids. Germline V gene data show CDR1 as SNHLY and CDR2 as FYNNEI. The chain's CDR3 is CASRDTRGRETQYF. The CDR3 coding sequence is TGTGCCAGCAGGGATACGAGGGGTCGAGAGACCCAGTACTTC.

V is TRBV20-1 and J is TRBJ2-1; D is uncertain. In germline, CDR1 is DFQATT, CDR2 SNEGSKA (reference sequence). V was clipped by 2 bases and J by 12 bases, with 11 bases between them. The CDR3 spans 11 residues. This CDR3 is CSARRTQGQFF. CDR3 coding DNA: TGCAGTGCTAGAAGAACACAAGGGCAGTTCTTC.

This clone was detected a few times. The V gene is TRBV5-1, the J gene TRBJ2-3; 12 bases align to TRBD2. Germline assignment: CDR1 SGHRS and CDR2 YFSETQ. J gave up 1 base and V 4 bases, and 13 bases lay outside the gene matches. This CDR3 has 19 amino acids. The CDR3, as DNA: TGCGCCAGCAGCGCGGGACTAGCGGGCTATGTCCCTGGCACAGATACGCAGTATTTT. This gives the protein CASSAGLAGYVPGTDTQYF.

This chain links TRBV27 with TRBJ2-1; TRBD2 aligns across 8 bases. The CDR3 has 15 amino acids. V gave up 3 bases and J gave up 2 bases; unmatched junction bases: 3. The germline gives CDR1 MNHEY, CDR2 SMNVEV (reference sequence). CDR3 DNA: TGTGCCAGCAGTTTCGGGACTAGTCCCTACAATGAGCAGTTCTTC. Its translation: CASSFGTSPYNEQFF.

Notes on this clone: Mismatch with germline at one junction end may stem from a read error. The CDR3 region is CASSLGTGGSYGYTF. Written as DNA, the CDR3 is TGTGCCAGCAGTTTAGGGACAGGGGGCTCTTATGGCTACACCTTC. J is TRBJ1-2 and V is TRBV7-9; TRBD1 matches 12 bases. Germline V gives CDR1 SEHNR, CDR2 FQNEAQ (reference sequence). This CDR3 is built from 15 residues.

This rearrangement joins TRBV7-6 to TRBJ2-2, with TRBD1 identical over 7 bases. Germline values: CDR1 SGHVS, CDR2 FNYEAQ. The V gene end was trimmed by 9 bases and the J gene end by 1 base; junction bases not matched to a gene: 5. The CDR3 sequence is 14 residues long. CDR3 sequence reads: CASGDRVNTGELFF. For the CDR3, the DNA is TGTGCCAGTGGAGACAGGGTGAACACCGGGGAGCTGTTTTTT.

This chain links TRBV7-2 with TRBJ2-7; D is unclear. This CDR3 region has 13 residues. Trimming removed 2 bases at V and 1 base at J, with 6 bases between. Germline V gene lookup returns CDR1 SGHTA and CDR2 FQGNSA. The CDR3 loop reads CASSLIESYEQYF. The CDR3 DNA follows: TGTGCCAGCAGCTTAATAGAGTCCTACGAGCAGTACTTC.

J is TRBJ2-1 and V is TRBV27, with TRBD2 identical over 9 bases. The CDR3 covers 16 residues. J gave up 7 bases and V 5 bases, and 12 bases lay outside the gene matches. The germline gives CDR1 MNHEY, CDR2 SMNVEV (reference sequence). CDR3 sequence (DNA): TGTGCCAGCAGTCCCCTTAGCCTAGCGGGATTGAATGAGCAGTTCTTC. It codes for CASSPLSLAGLNEQFF.

This clone is medium-sized by share. The rearrangement uses TRBV9 and TRBJ1-1; D perhaps matches TRBD1 (5 bases). The germline V gene encodes CDR1 SGDLS and CDR2 YYNGEE. The CDR3 runs to 18 residues. Trimming pared 3 bases from V and 4 bases from J, leaving 25 bases between. In DNA, the CDR3 is TGTGCCAGCAGCGCCCTAAGTATTGCCCGTATGGGGGGCACTGAAGCTTTCTTT. Its translation: CASSALSIARMGGTEAFF. Variable domain in full (rest from reference TRBV9 and TRBJ1-1): DSGVTQTPKHLITATGQRVTLRCSPRSGDLSVYWYQQSLDQGLQFLIQYYNGEERAKGNILERFSAQQFPDLHSELNLSSLELGDSALYFCASSALSIARMGGTEAFFGQGTRLTVV.

The chain employs TRBV11-2 and TRBJ1-1; D not resolved. V gave up 1 base and J gave up 0 bases, with 12 bases separating them. The length of the CDR3 is 16 residues. The germline CDR1 and CDR2 sequences are SGHAT and FQNNGV. CDR3 protein: CASSLARTVMNTEAFF. The CDR3 DNA follows: TGTGCCAGCAGCTTAGCTCGGACGGTCATGAACACTGAAGCTTTCTTT.

Sample share makes this clone medium-sized (0.01 to 0.1%). The chain employs TRBV19 and TRBJ1-1, with unresolved D. Germline CDR1 reads LNHDA; CDR2 reads SQIVND (reference sequence). V was pared by 5 bases and J by 7 bases, with 8 bases between. This CDR3 has 11 amino acids. The CDR3 sequence is CASSVGGEAFF. The CDR3 DNA follows: TGTGCCAGTAGTGTGGGCGGTGAAGCTTTCTTT.

The chain carries TRBV23-1 and TRBJ2-2; weak D call: TRBD2 (6 bases). TRBV23-1 is noted as an ORF with a role that remains uncertain. V was shortened by 3 bases and J by 4 bases, with 15 bases between the two germline ends. CDR3 size: 16 residues. DNA for the CDR3: TGCGCCAGCAGTCAGACCGGGACTCAAAGCACCGGGGAGCTGTTTTTT. It codes for CASSQTGTQSTGELFF.

Only one count was recorded for this clone. This rearrangement joins TRBV4-3 to TRBJ1-1; no definite D call. V lost 0 bases and J lost 6, with 14 bases in between. Germline V gene sequence: CDR1 LGHNA, CDR2 YSLEER. This CDR3 contains 15 residues. This CDR3 is CASSQDARVDAEAFF. The DNA for the CDR3 is TGCGCCAGCAGCCAAGATGCGAGGGTAGACGCTGAAGCTTTCTTT.

This chain uses TRBV27 with TRBJ1-1; TRBD1 might be the D (5 bases). V was trimmed by 6 bases and J by 5 bases, leaving 16 bases between them. The CDR3 is made up of 14 amino acids. CDR1 and CDR2 (germline): MNHEY, SMNVEV (reference sequence). In DNA, the CDR3 is TGTGCCAGCAGACAAGTTAGGGGCTGGACTGAAGCTTTCTTT. Protein sequence: CASRQVRGWTEAFF.

CDR3 sequence: CASSITPLSGWNTEAFF. CDR3 DNA sequence: TGTGCCAGTAGTATAACCCCCCTATCTGGGTGGAACACTGAAGCTTTCTTT. The chain carries TRBV19 and TRBJ1-1; D is uncertain. The germline V gene has CDR1 LNHDA and CDR2 SQIVND (reference sequence). V was pared by 2 bases and J by 1 base, with 17 bases between. The CDR3 has 17 residues.

Only a few counts were recorded for this clone. The chain couples TRBV7-9 to TRBJ2-1; D possibly corresponds to TRBD1 (5 bases). Per germline, CDR1 SEHNR and CDR2 FQNEAQ (reference sequence). CDR3 length: 14 amino acids. V lost 3 bases, J lost 2 bases, and 8 bases lay in between. This chain's CDR3 is CASSFTGPYNEQFF. CDR3 sequence (DNA): TGTGCCAGCAGCTTTACAGGCCCCTACAATGAGCAGTTCTTC.

This clone was seen only a few times. This chain uses TRBV4-1 with TRBJ2-6, with 8 bases matching TRBD1. The CDR3 runs to 17 residues. Per germline, CDR1 MGHRA and CDR2 YSYEKL. V lost 3 bases and J lost 2; bases outside the gene matches: 6. CDR3 loop: CASSHRTGLTGANVLTF. CDR3 in DNA: TGCGCCAGCAGCCACCGGACAGGGCTGACTGGGGCCAACGTCCTGACTTTC.

This clone was seen more than once but under ten times. The CDR3, as DNA: TGTGCCAGCAGCGCCCGTCCAGGGACTTCCTACGAGCAGTACTTC. As protein: CASSARPGTSYEQYF. This chain uses TRBV6-1 with TRBJ2-7; D may be TRBD2 (6 bases). This CDR3 has 15 residues. Germline lookup yields CDR1 MNHNS and CDR2 SASEGT. V lost 6 bases, J lost 1 base, and 16 bases lay in between.

By share of the sample, this clone is medium-sized. The CDR3 DNA reads TGTGCCAGCAGTGAAGGAGGGACTTTTTATGGGAATTATGGCTACACCTTC. Translated: CASSEGGTFYGNYGYTF. This sequence joins TRBV2 and TRBJ1-2, with D possibly TRBD1 on 5 matching bases. Germline assignment: CDR1 SNHLY and CDR2 FYNNEI. The V gene lost 1 base and the J gene lost 5 bases, with 20 bases spanning the gap. The CDR3 has 17 amino acids.